Below, 22 T cell receptor beta chains from the same sample are listed, as sequenced in a study of cytomegalovirus exposure and HLA in healthy donors. Both 60 Vbeta primers and 13 Jbeta primers went into the PCR. This table comes from immunoSEQ multiplex PCR, and its TCRdb copy is limited to in-frame clones, with some not included. This listing includes approximately 96,000 clones. Specimen: PBMCs. The receptors stem from a girl between 10 and 17 years old in good health and CMV-seropositive.

V is TRBV19 and J is TRBJ2-3; 11 nucleotides align to TRBD2. The CDR3 consists of 17 residues. The germline V gene has CDR1 LNHDA and CDR2 SQIVND (reference sequence). V lost 3 bases and J lost 2; bases outside the gene matches: 7. CDR3 sequence (DNA): TGTGCCAGTAGTATCCCTACTAGCGGGGGAGACACAGATACGCAGTATTTT. Protein product: CASSIPTSGGDTDTQYF.

The chain recombines TRBV29-1 with TRBJ2-7; a possible D gene is TRBD2 (6 bases). The CDR3 runs to 13 residues. The germline V gene has CDR1 SQVTM and CDR2 ANQGSEA. Between the trimmed V and J ends, which lost 7 bases and 4 bases, there was a span of 17 bases. As DNA, the CDR3 is TGCAGCGCCCGAGTCGGGGCGGGATACGAGCAGTACTTC. It is translated as CSARVGAGYEQYF.

V and J are TRBV5-4 and TRBJ1-2; a possible D gene is TRBD1 (5 bases). The CDR3 is 13 residues long. The germline V gene has CDR1 SGHNT and CDR2 YYREEE (reference sequence). V dropped 0 bases and J dropped 4 bases, with 7 bases sitting between them. CDR3 residues: CASSLGGVYGYTF. The DNA for the CDR3 is TGTGCCAGCAGCTTGGGGGGGGTCTATGGCTACACCTTC.

This chain uses TRBV7-2 with TRBJ1-6; D is unclear. Germline CDR1 and CDR2: SGHTA and FQGNSA. This CDR3 region has 12 residues. V was shortened by 4 bases and J by 15 bases, with 13 bases between the two germline ends. DNA of the CDR3: TGTGCCAGCAGCTCCCCCCGGGGATACCTCCACTTT. Encoded protein: CASSSPRGYLHF.

The chain recombines TRBV11-2 with TRBJ1-1; 7 nucleotides line up with TRBD1. The germline gives CDR1 SGHAT, CDR2 FQNNGV. Germline trimming cut 4 bases from V and 1 base from J; bases unmatched to any gene: 0. This CDR3 is built from 13 residues. Here the CDR3 reads CASSYRGNTEAFF. The CDR3 DNA sequence: TGTGCCAGCAGCTACAGGGGGAACACTGAAGCTTTCTTT.

The V call is TRBV6-1, the J call TRBJ1-5, with D perhaps matching TRBD1 (6 bases). Germline loops: CDR1 MNHNS, CDR2 SASEGT. The CDR3 sequence is 14 residues long. Trimming pared 8 bases from V and 5 bases from J, leaving 16 bases between. CDR3 DNA sequence: TGTGCCAGCGGACAAACAGGGTATGATCAGCCCCAGCATTTT. Amino acid sequence: CASGQTGYDQPQHF.

This rearrangement joins TRBV4-3 to TRBJ1-5; 8 positions agree with TRBD1. CDR1 is LGHNA and CDR2 is YSLEER in the germline V gene. The ends lost 5 bases at V and 4 bases at J; junction bases unmatched: 4. CDR3 length equals 14 residues. CDR3 coding DNA: TGCGCCAGCAGCACCCGACAGGGGAATCAGCCCCAGCATTTT. Protein product: CASSTRQGNQPQHF.

This sequence joins TRBV5-1 and TRBJ1-6; a possible D gene is TRBD1 (6 bases). The CDR3 consists of 17 residues. Germline V gene lookup returns CDR1 SGHRS and CDR2 YFSETQ. V was shortened by 4 bases and J by 4 bases, with 18 bases between the two germline ends. CDR3 region: CASSPAGASIYNSPLHF. The CDR3 DNA is TGCGCCAGCAGCCCCGCAGGGGCCTCCATTTATAATTCACCCCTCCACTTT. Drawing the rest from reference TRBV5-1 and TRBJ1-6, the complete variable domain is KAGVTQTPRYLIKTRGQQVTLSCSPISGHRSVSWYQQTPGQGLQFLFEYFSETQRNKGNFPGRFSGRQFSNSRSEMNVSTLELGDSALYLCASSPAGASIYNSPLHFGNGTRLTVT.

The V call is TRBV9, the J call TRBJ1-4; D may be TRBD1 (5 bases). The CDR3 is 16 amino acids. The V end was cut by 0 bases, the J end by 0 bases, with 9 bases between. Germline V gene data show CDR1 as SGDLS and CDR2 as YYNGEE. The CDR3 here is CASSVEDSSTNEKLFF. CDR3 bases: TGTGCCAGCAGCGTAGAAGACAGCTCAACTAATGAAAAACTGTTTTTT.

V usage is TRBV4-3 and J usage is TRBJ1-4; 9 nucleotides align to TRBD1. Germline loops: CDR1 LGHNA, CDR2 YSLEER. This CDR3 comprises 15 residues. V was pared by 1 base and J by 5 bases, with 2 bases of the junction left unmatched. The CDR3 is CASSQGTGANEKLFF. The CDR3 DNA is TGCGCCAGCAGCCAAGGGACAGGGGCGAATGAAAAACTGTTTTTT.

The rearrangement joins TRBV4-3 to TRBJ1-2; TRBD1 aligns across 10 bases. Germline V CDR1 and CDR2: LGHNA, YSLEER. The CDR3 covers 15 residues. V shed 6 bases and J 1 base; nucleotides not matched to a gene: 5. This CDR3 reads CASRGQGDLNYGYTF. For the CDR3, the DNA is TGCGCCAGCAGAGGACAGGGGGACCTTAACTATGGCTACACCTTC.

This chain connects TRBV29-1 to TRBJ1-5; 7 positions agree with TRBD1. J was trimmed by 0 bases and V by 4 bases; bases with no gene match: 0. The germline V gene has CDR1 SQVTM and CDR2 ANQGSEA. CDR3 length equals 13 residues. The CDR3 bases are TGCAGCGTTGGGACAGGTAGCAATCAGCCCCAGCATTTT. This codes for CSVGTGSNQPQHF.

The V gene is TRBV9, the J gene TRBJ1-1; 7 nucleotides match TRBD1. The V gene's germline CDR1 is SGDLS and CDR2 YYNGEE. Unmatched junction bases numbered 12, after V lost 3 bases and J lost 1 base. The CDR3 loop spans 17 amino acids. The CDR3 protein is CASSAEDRAPWNTEAFF. DNA for the CDR3: TGTGCCAGCAGCGCAGAAGACAGGGCCCCATGGAACACTGAAGCTTTCTTT. The variable domain in full, with the rest retrieved from reference TRBV9 and TRBJ1-1, is DSGVTQTPKHLITATGQRVTLRCSPRSGDLSVYWYQQSLDQGLQFLIQYYNGEERAKGNILERFSAQQFPDLHSELNLSSLELGDSALYFCASSAEDRAPWNTEAFFGQGTRLTVV.

For this clone: Its ends do not fully match the called genes, so a read error is possible. The V and J genes are TRBV9 and TRBJ2-1, with 7 bases fitting TRBD2. This CDR3 has 19 amino acids. CDR1 and CDR2 (germline): SGDLS, YYNGEE. CDR3 DNA: TGTGCCAGCAGCGTAGATGTCATAGCGGGCCAGAGCTCCGACAATGAGCAGTTCTTC. It codes for CASSVDVIAGQSSDNEQFF. Complete variable domain (other parts from reference TRBV9 and TRBJ2-1): DSGVTQTPKHLITATGQRVTLRCSPRSGDLSVYWYQQSLDQGLQFLIQYYNGEERAKGNILERFSAQQFPDLHSELNLSSLELGDSALYFCASSVDVIAGQSSDNEQFFGPGTRLTVL.

The V and J genes are TRBV5-6 and TRBJ1-2, with no clear D. This CDR3 is 13 amino acids long. The V end was cut by 0 bases, the J end by 2 bases, with 5 bases between. Germline loops: CDR1 SGHDT, CDR2 YYEEEE. CDR3 residues: CASSLGRNYGYTF. The CDR3 DNA reads TGTGCCAGCAGCTTGGGCCGGAACTATGGCTACACCTTC.

The rearrangement joins TRBV9 to TRBJ2-1; 11 bases align to TRBD2. Trimming at V came to 4 bases and at J to 3 bases, leaving 3 bases not matched to a gene. Per germline, CDR1 SGDLS and CDR2 YYNGEE. The CDR3 has 15 residues. The CDR3 sequence is CASSSSGGNYNEQFF. The CDR3 bases are TGTGCCAGCAGCTCTAGCGGGGGGAACTACAATGAGCAGTTCTTC.

The J gene is TRBJ2-1, the V gene TRBV13, with no clear D. Trimming removed 2 bases from V and 8 bases from J, with 10 bases in between. The germline V gene encodes CDR1 PRHDT and CDR2 FYEKMQ (reference sequence). The CDR3 consists of 13 residues. The CDR3 coding sequence is TGTGCCAGCAGCTTACAATCGGTCGATGAGCAGTTCTTC. This sequence encodes CASSLQSVDEQFF.

The chain couples TRBV5-6 to TRBJ1-2; the match to TRBD1 covers 9 bases. CDR3 length equals 14 residues. The germline gives CDR1 SGHDT, CDR2 YYEEEE. V trimming: 2 bases; J trimming: 7 bases; junction bases outside the gene matches: 6. CDR3: CASSLGQGIGGYTF. CDR3 nucleotides: TGTGCCAGCAGCTTAGGACAGGGGATCGGTGGCTACACCTTC.

The rearrangement links TRBV5-1 to TRBJ2-1; possibly TRBD2 for D (6 bases). CDR1 is SGHRS and CDR2 is YFSETQ in the germline V gene. Trimming shortened V by 1 base and J by 5 bases, and 7 bases separated the two germline ends. The CDR3 consists of 13 residues. CDR3: CASSLPGDNEQFF. The CDR3 region has the DNA TGCGCCAGCAGCTTGCCGGGAGACAATGAGCAGTTCTTC.

CDR3 DNA: TGTGCCACCAGCAGACAGGGTGGTGAAAAACTGTTTTTT. It yields the protein CATSRQGGEKLFF. The V and J genes are TRBV15 and TRBJ1-4, with a tentative D call TRBD1 (5 bases). Germline loops: CDR1 LNHNV, CDR2 YYDKDF (reference sequence). The CDR3 loop spans 13 amino acids. With 2 bases removed from V and 7 bases from J, the gap between germline ends came to 8 bases.

The rearrangement joins TRBV7-6 to TRBJ1-1; 11 positions agree with TRBD1. The junction had 8 bases not matched to a gene; V was cut back by 5 bases and J by 12 bases. The germline CDR1 and CDR2 sequences are SGHVS and FNYEAQ. The CDR3 extends over 13 amino acids. This CDR3 is CASSHGQGAESFF. CDR3 nucleotide sequence: TGTGCCAGCAGCCATGGACAGGGGGCAGAATCTTTCTTT.

The chain combines TRBV28 with TRBJ2-3, with 7 bases lining up with TRBD1. V gave up 6 bases and J gave up 6 bases; unmatched junction bases: 6. Germline CDR1 reads MDHEN; CDR2 reads SYDVKM. The CDR3 spans 13 residues. The CDR3 reads CASRRQGGDTQYF. CDR3 coding DNA: TGTGCCAGCAGGAGACAGGGTGGGGATACGCAGTATTTT. The full variable domain, with the rest looked up from reference TRBV28 and TRBJ2-3, is DVKVTQSSRYLVKRTGEKVFLECVQDMDHENMFWYRQDPGLGLRLIYFSYDVKMKEKGDIPEGYSVSREKKERFSLILESASTNQTSMYLCASRRQGGDTQYFGPGTRLTVL.